The 13 T cell receptor beta chains below come from one sample, sequenced in a study of tumor-infiltrating lymphocytes in localized non-small cell lung cancer. The data were produced by immunoSEQ multiplex PCR, yet TCRdb's version contains in-frame clones alone and is incomplete. The sample consists of 9,500 to 15,000 clones, 80% to 90% of them appearing once. Sequenced material: lung tumor tissue. The receptor set was obtained from a human donor with non-small cell lung cancer.

The chain links TRBV30 to TRBJ1-5, with D possibly TRBD1 on 5 matching bases. V was shortened by 3 bases and J by 5 bases, with 11 bases between the two germline ends. Germline V gives CDR1 GTSNPN, CDR2 SVGIG (reference sequence). The CDR3 totals 13 residues. For the CDR3, the DNA is TGTGCCTGGAGCCTAGACAGAGATCAGCCCCAGCATTTT. As protein: CAWSLDRDQPQHF.

With regard to this clone: At one end the junction does not follow the germline gene, possibly because of a read error. This sequence joins TRBV5-1 and TRBJ2-2; the match to TRBD2 covers 9 bases. The CDR3 spans 14 residues. Looked up from germline, CDR1 is SGHRS and CDR2 is YFSETQ. CDR3 in amino acids: CATSGRSDTGELFF. CDR3 nucleotides: TGCGCCACCAGCGGGAGGTCGGACACCGGGGAGCTGTTTTTT. The variable domain in full, completed from reference TRBV5-1 and TRBJ2-2, reads KAGVTQTPRYLIKTRGQQVTLSCSPISGHRSVSWYQQTPGQGLQFLFEYFSETQRNKGNFPGRFSGRQFSNSRSEMNVSTLELGDSALYLCATSGRSDTGELFFGEGSRLTVL.

The rearrangement joins TRBV9 to TRBJ2-1; a weak D match, TRBD1 (5 bases). The CDR3 totals 13 residues. Germline CDR1 is SGDLS and CDR2 is YYNGEE. Trimming took 4 bases from V and 4 from J, leaving 9 bases between them. The CDR3 here is CASSPHRYNEQFF. In nucleotides, the CDR3 is TGTGCCAGCAGCCCGCACAGGTACAATGAGCAGTTCTTC.

This chain links TRBV5-1 with TRBJ1-2; a possible D gene is TRBD1 (6 bases). Trimming took off 2 bases at V and 3 bases at J, with 11 bases between the two ends. This CDR3 spans 14 amino acids. Germline V gene data show CDR1 as SGHRS and CDR2 as YFSETQ. DNA of the CDR3: TGCGCCAGCAGCTTTCAGGGGCCCTACTATGGCTACACCTTC. Translating gives CASSFQGPYYGYTF.

The V gene is TRBV6-1, the J gene TRBJ1-1; D gene ambiguous. Germline CDR1 and CDR2: MNHNS and SASEGT. The CDR3 is 15 amino acids. V was trimmed by 4 bases and J by 4 bases, leaving 16 bases between them. This CDR3 is CASSVESSGITEAFF. The DNA of the CDR3 is TGTGCCAGCAGTGTAGAGTCGAGCGGCATCACTGAAGCTTTCTTT.

Written as DNA, the CDR3 is TGTGCCAGCAGCTTCGGAGCCGGATCAGATGAGCAGTTCTTC. Translation gives CASSFGAGSDEQFF. The chain has TRBV5-5 and TRBJ2-1; no reliable D call. The CDR3 contains 14 residues. V lost 2 bases and J lost 8, with 14 bases in between. CDR1 is SGHKS and CDR2 is YYEKEE in the germline V gene (reference sequence).

This chain connects TRBV19 to TRBJ2-2, with D possibly matching TRBD1 (6 bases). Per germline, CDR1 LNHDA and CDR2 SQIVND (reference sequence). The V end was cut by 2 bases, the J end by 5 bases, with 15 bases between. The CDR3 is made up of 16 amino acids. The CDR3 nucleotides read TGTGCCAGTAGTATATGGCAGGGGTTCGTGACCGGGGAGCTGTTTTTT. Translation: CASSIWQGFVTGELFF.

The chain recombines TRBV10-3 with TRBJ2-7, with 8 bases identical to TRBD1. V was pared by 8 bases and J by 3 bases, with 9 bases of the junction left unmatched. Per the germline V gene, CDR1 is ENHRY and CDR2 is SYGVKD. The CDR3 is 14 residues long. CDR3 nucleotide sequence: TGTGCCATCGGCTCCGGACAGGGAGACTACGAGCAGTACTTC. As protein: CAIGSGQGDYEQYF.

The chain is built from TRBV5-1 and TRBJ2-5; 7 nucleotides align to TRBD1. Germline lookup yields CDR1 SGHRS and CDR2 YFSETQ. Trimming removed 0 bases from V and 5 bases from J; junction bases left unmatched: 7. The CDR3 covers 15 residues. The chain's CDR3 is CASSLGATGWETQYF. The CDR3 nucleotides read TGCGCCAGCAGCTTGGGAGCGACAGGGTGGGAGACCCAGTACTTC.

The chain recombines TRBV21-1 with TRBJ1-3. TRBV21-1 is termed a pseudogene. This CDR3 has 14 amino acids. CDR3 loop: CASSKRKGGNTIYF. CDR3 DNA sequence: TGTGCCAGCAGCAAAAGAAAAGGAGGAAACACCATATATTTT.

A single count supports this clone. The J gene is TRBJ2-7, the V gene TRBV21-1; the DNA was not used to check the table's D call, TRBD2. TRBV21-1 counts as a pseudogene. The CDR3 length is 15 residues. In nucleotides, the CDR3 is TGTGCCAGCAGCAAAGATGGGACTAGTGCAGGCGAGCAGTACTTC. Protein product: CASSKDGTSAGEQYF.

The chain links TRBV6-6 to TRBJ2-1; 11 bases fit TRBD2. V shed 2 bases and J 7 bases; nucleotides not matched to a gene: 7. CDR3 length: 16 amino acids. The germline gives CDR1 MNHNY, CDR2 SVGAGI (reference sequence). CDR3 sequence (DNA): TGTGCCAGCAGTTACGCCATAGCGGGAGGGATTAATGAGCAGTTCTTC. Its protein product is CASSYAIAGGINEQFF.

V is TRBV11-2 and J is TRBJ2-5; D possibly corresponds to TRBD2 (6 bases). The CDR3 loop spans 14 amino acids. With 5 bases removed from V and 9 bases from J, the gap between germline ends came to 19 bases. The V gene's germline CDR1 is SGHAT and CDR2 FQNNGV. DNA for the CDR3: TGTGCCAGCAGCCAAAGTGGCGGGACGTCGGCCCAGTACTTC. This sequence encodes CASSQSGGTSAQYF. The whole variable domain, remainder taken from reference TRBV11-2 and TRBJ2-5, is EAGVAQSPRYKIIEKRQSVAFWCNPISGHATLYWYQQILGQGPKLLIQFQNNGVVDDSQLPKDRFSAERLKGVDSTLKIQPAKLEDSAVYLCASSQSGGTSAQYFGPGTRLLVL.